Below, one T cell receptor beta chain is given with its context. Generated by immunoSEQ multiplex PCR, the TCRdb table keeps only in-frame clones and is missing some. The table lists roughly 86,000 clones, approximately 95% of them singletons. This specimen comes from a study of control samples from healthy donors and cancer patients. The ends were cut back, 1 base at V and 2 bases at J, with 5 bases in the middle. The CDR3 contains 13 residues. From germline, CDR1 is SNHLY and CDR2 FYNNEI. The chain couples TRBV2 to TRBJ1-2; D unclear. This TCR was recovered from a woman aged 30 to 39 in good health. What was sequenced was blood. This CDR3 reads CASSEEFNYGYTF. The CDR3 DNA is TGTGCCAGCAGTGAAGAATTCAACTATGGCTACACCTTC.